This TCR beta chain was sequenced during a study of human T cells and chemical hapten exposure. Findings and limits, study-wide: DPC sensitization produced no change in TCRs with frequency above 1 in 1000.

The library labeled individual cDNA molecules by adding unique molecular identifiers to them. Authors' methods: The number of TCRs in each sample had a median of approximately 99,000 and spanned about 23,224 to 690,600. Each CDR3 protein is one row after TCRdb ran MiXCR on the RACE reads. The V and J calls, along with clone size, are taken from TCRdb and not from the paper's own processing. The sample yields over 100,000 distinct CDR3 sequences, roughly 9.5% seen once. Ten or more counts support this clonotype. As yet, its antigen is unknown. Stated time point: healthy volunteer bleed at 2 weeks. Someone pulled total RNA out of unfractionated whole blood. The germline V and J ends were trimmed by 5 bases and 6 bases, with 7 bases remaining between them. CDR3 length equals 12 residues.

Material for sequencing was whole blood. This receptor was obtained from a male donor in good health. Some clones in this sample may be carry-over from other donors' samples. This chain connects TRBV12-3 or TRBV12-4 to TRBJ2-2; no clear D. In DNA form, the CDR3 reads TGTGCCAGCAGTGGCGATGCCGGGGAGCTGTTTTTT. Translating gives CASSGDAGELFF.